The 10 T cell receptor beta chains given below trace back to one sample, sequenced in a study of cytomegalovirus exposure and HLA in healthy donors. Primers for the PCR totalled 60 Vbeta and 13 Jbeta. The table came from immunoSEQ multiplex PCR; TCRdb's copy has only in-frame clones and leaves some out. The sample lists approximately 200,000 clones; approximately 78% were seen once. The sequenced material came from PBMCs. The receptors here all came from a woman in her 50s in good health and CMV-seropositive.

The V gene is TRBV4-2, the J gene TRBJ2-2; 9 nucleotides match TRBD2. Trimming at V came to 2 bases and at J to 7 bases, leaving 11 bases not matched to a gene. This CDR3 spans 17 amino acids. Germline V lookup: CDR1 LGHNA, CDR2 YNFKEQ. The CDR3 nucleotides read TGTGCCAGCAGCCAAAGGCTAGCGGGAAATGTCGGCGGGGAGCTGTTTTTT. It encodes CASSQRLAGNVGGELFF.

The chain carries TRBV19 and TRBJ1-1; tentative D call: TRBD1 (6 bases). This CDR3 has 17 residues. V lost 3 bases and J lost 1, with 18 bases in between. Germline values: CDR1 LNHDA, CDR2 SQIVND (reference sequence). The CDR3 spells CASSIPGQLKRNTEAFF. The CDR3 coding sequence is TGTGCCAGTAGTATCCCCGGACAGTTAAAACGGAACACTGAAGCTTTCTTT.

This rearrangement joins TRBV5-6 to TRBJ1-2; TRBD1 agrees at 8 bases. Germline V lookup: CDR1 SGHDT, CDR2 YYEEEE. The CDR3 extends over 13 amino acids. The V segment lost 4 bases and the J segment 4 bases; nucleotides outside the gene matches: 3. CDR3 amino acids: CASSQTGGYGYTF. In DNA, the CDR3 is TGTGCCAGCAGCCAAACAGGGGGCTATGGCTACACCTTC.

The V call is TRBV10-1, the J call TRBJ2-7; possibly TRBD1 for D (6 bases). Germline assignment: CDR1 WNHNN and CDR2 SYGVQD (reference sequence). V lost 6 bases to trimming and J lost 7 bases, with 13 bases between them. This CDR3 contains 12 residues. The CDR3 coding sequence is TGCGCCAGCAGCCAGGACAGCGCGGAGCAGTACTTC. Residues: CASSQDSAEQYF.

The chain links TRBV5-1 to TRBJ2-5, with a possible D match to TRBD1 (5 bases). In germline, CDR1 is SGHRS, CDR2 YFSETQ. This CDR3 region has 15 residues. The V and J ends lost 0 bases and 1 base respectively, with 10 bases between them. CDR3: CASSLDGHIQETQYF. In DNA, the CDR3 is TGCGCCAGCAGCTTGGACGGACATATCCAAGAGACCCAGTACTTC. Full variable domain (missing parts from reference TRBV5-1 and TRBJ2-5): KAGVTQTPRYLIKTRGQQVTLSCSPISGHRSVSWYQQTPGQGLQFLFEYFSETQRNKGNFPGRFSGRQFSNSRSEMNVSTLELGDSALYLCASSLDGHIQETQYFGPGTRLLVL.

This clone has a single count. The genes are TRBV28 and TRBJ2-7; TRBD2 matches at 8 bases. The ends lost 5 bases at V and 0 bases at J; junction bases unmatched: 9. Per germline, CDR1 MDHEN and CDR2 SYDVKM. The CDR3 totals 16 residues. The CDR3 spells CASSQGREALSYEQYF. The DNA for the CDR3 is TGTGCCAGCAGTCAGGGGCGGGAGGCACTCTCCTACGAGCAGTACTTC.

The sample holds one count of this clone. This sequence joins TRBV6-1 and TRBJ2-5; the match to TRBD1 covers 9 bases. The end of the DNA aligns better with TRBJ2-7, so the J call may be wrong. This CDR3 comprises 15 residues. The germline gives CDR1 MNHNS, CDR2 SASEGT. CDR3 amino acids: CASSEGLWTGDEQYF. CDR3 sequence (DNA): TGTGCCAGCAGTGAAGGCCTCTGGACAGGGGACGAGCAGTACTTC.

The chain combines TRBV4-1 with TRBJ2-4, with 7 bases lining up with TRBD1. The CDR3 loop spans 14 amino acids. The germline V gene encodes CDR1 MGHRA and CDR2 YSYEKL. The V and J ends lost 1 base and 3 bases, in that order; junction bases with no gene match: 0. DNA for the CDR3: TGCGCCAGCAGCCAAGCAGGGGGCAAAAACATTCAGTACTTC. This gives the protein CASSQAGGKNIQYF.

This clone has more than one count but fewer than ten. The V gene is TRBV28, the J gene TRBJ1-4, with D tentatively TRBD1 (5 bases). CDR3 length: 13 residues. CDR1 MDHEN and CDR2 SYDVKM come from the germline V gene. The V end was cut by 8 bases, the J end by 8 bases, with 15 bases between. The CDR3 bases are TGTGCCAGCGGGGGGGGGTTACGAGAAAAACTGTTTTTT. Amino acids: CASGGGLREKLFF.

This clone was observed at least ten times. This chain joins TRBV4-1 and TRBJ1-1; D might be TRBD1 (5 bases). The CDR3 spans 14 residues. V shed 6 bases and J shed 8 bases, with 19 bases lying between them. Germline V gene lookup returns CDR1 MGHRA and CDR2 YSYEKL. The CDR3 bases are TGCGCCAGCAGACCCACTTCCGGGACTTCAGAAGCTTTCTTT. Its protein is CASRPTSGTSEAFF.